This T cell receptor beta chain was obtained from a study of cytomegalovirus exposure and HLA in healthy donors. Concerning this clone itself: What it recognizes is unknown.

This PCR relied on a set of 60 Vbeta primers and 13 Jbeta primers. The table came from immunoSEQ multiplex PCR; TCRdb's copy has only in-frame clones and leaves some out. The sample includes around 140,000 clones, about 80% of them seen just once. Per germline, CDR1 SGHRS and CDR2 YFSETQ. The CDR3 totals 15 residues. J gave up 8 bases and V 1 base, and 5 bases lay outside the gene matches. Findings and limits, study-wide: Most subjects' HLA-A and HLA-B alleles were reportedly predicted from TCR beta sequences.

The source of this sequence is a man aged 40-50 years in good health and CMV-seropositive. The chain is built from TRBV5-1 and TRBJ1-4; 10 bases are a match to TRBD1. Sequences were obtained from PBMCs. CDR3 nucleotide sequence: TGCGCCAGCAGCTTGTTAGGACAGGGGGACGAAAAACTGTTTTTT. This encodes CASSLLGQGDEKLFF.